This TCR beta chain comes out of a study of technical replicates of blood from a few donors. TCRdb's table, derived via immunoSEQ multiplex PCR, lists solely in-frame clones and lacks some. The sample contains about 72,000 clones, over 95% of which appear only once. Trimming removed 4 bases from V and 5 bases from J, with 12 bases in between. The CDR3 loop spans 13 amino acids. Germline lookup yields CDR1 SGHRS and CDR2 YFSETQ. What was sequenced was T cells isolated from PBMCs. The V call is TRBV5-1, the J call TRBJ2-5, with a weak D call TRBD1 (5 bases). The TCR comes from a human donor in good health. CDR3: CASSAQGEETQYF. The CDR3, as DNA: TGCGCCAGCAGCGCCCAGGGTGAGGAGACCCAGTACTTC. Complete variable domain (other parts from reference TRBV5-1 and TRBJ2-5): KAGVTQTPRYLIKTRGQQVTLSCSPISGHRSVSWYQQTPGQGLQFLFEYFSETQRNKGNFPGRFSGRQFSNSRSEMNVSTLELGDSALYLCASSAQGEETQYFGPGTRLLVL.